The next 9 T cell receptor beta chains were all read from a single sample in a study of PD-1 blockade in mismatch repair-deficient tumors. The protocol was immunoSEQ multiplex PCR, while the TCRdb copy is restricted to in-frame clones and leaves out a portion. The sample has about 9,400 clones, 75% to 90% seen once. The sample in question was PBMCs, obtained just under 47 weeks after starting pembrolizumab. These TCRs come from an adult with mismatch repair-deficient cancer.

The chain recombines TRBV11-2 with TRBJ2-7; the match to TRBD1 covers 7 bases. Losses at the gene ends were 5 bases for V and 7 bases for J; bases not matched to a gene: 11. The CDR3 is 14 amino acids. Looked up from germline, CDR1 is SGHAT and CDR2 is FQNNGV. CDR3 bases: TGTGCCAGCAGCACCCTCGACAGGGCGAGGGAGCAGTACTTC. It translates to CASSTLDRAREQYF. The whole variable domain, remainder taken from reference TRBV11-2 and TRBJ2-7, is EAGVAQSPRYKIIEKRQSVAFWCNPISGHATLYWYQQILGQGPKLLIQFQNNGVVDDSQLPKDRFSAERLKGVDSTLKIQPAKLEDSAVYLCASSTLDRAREQYFGPGTRLTVT.

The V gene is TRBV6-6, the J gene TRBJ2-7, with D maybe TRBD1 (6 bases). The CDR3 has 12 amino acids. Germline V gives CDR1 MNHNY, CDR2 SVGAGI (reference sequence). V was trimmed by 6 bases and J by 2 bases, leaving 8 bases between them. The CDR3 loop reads CASSRDTYEQYF. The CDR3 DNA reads TGTGCCAGCAGCCGGGACACCTACGAGCAGTACTTC.

The CDR3 sequence: CASSLEKAGVNTEAFF. The DNA for the CDR3 is TGCGCCAGCAGCTTGGAAAAAGCGGGGGTGAACACTGAAGCTTTCTTT. This chain joins TRBV5-1 and TRBJ1-1; weak D call: TRBD1 (5 bases). The CDR3 is made up of 16 amino acids. Germline CDR1 and CDR2: SGHRS and YFSETQ. V lost 0 bases, J lost 0 bases, and 12 bases lay in between.

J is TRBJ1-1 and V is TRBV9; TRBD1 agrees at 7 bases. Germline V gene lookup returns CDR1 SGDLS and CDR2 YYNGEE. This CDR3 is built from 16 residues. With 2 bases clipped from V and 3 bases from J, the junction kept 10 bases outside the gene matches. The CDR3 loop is CASSVSPGGADTEAFF. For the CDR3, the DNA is TGTGCCAGCAGCGTCAGCCCAGGGGGAGCGGACACTGAAGCTTTCTTT.

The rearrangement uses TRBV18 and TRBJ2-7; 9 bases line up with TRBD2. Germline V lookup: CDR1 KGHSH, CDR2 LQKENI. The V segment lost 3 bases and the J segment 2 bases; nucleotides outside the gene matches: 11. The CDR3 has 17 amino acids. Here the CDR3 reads CASSPASGNLVAYEQYF. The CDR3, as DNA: TGTGCCAGCTCACCGGCTAGCGGGAACCTTGTGGCCTACGAGCAGTACTTC.

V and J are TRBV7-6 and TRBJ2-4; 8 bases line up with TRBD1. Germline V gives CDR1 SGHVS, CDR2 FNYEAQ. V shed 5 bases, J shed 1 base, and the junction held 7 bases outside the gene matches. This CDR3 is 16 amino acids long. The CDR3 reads CASSLLTGVAKNIQYF. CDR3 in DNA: TGTGCCAGCAGCCTTCTGACAGGGGTGGCCAAAAACATTCAGTACTTC. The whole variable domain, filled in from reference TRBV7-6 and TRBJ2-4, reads GAGVSQSPRYKVTKRGQDVALRCDPISGHVSLYWYRQALGQGPEFLTYFNYEAQQDKSGLPNDRFSAERPEGSISTLTIQRTEQRDSAMYRCASSLLTGVAKNIQYFGAGTRLSVL.

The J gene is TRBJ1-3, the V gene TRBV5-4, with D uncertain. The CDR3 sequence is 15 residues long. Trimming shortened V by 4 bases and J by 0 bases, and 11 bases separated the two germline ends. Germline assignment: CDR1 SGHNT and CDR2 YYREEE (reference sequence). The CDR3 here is CASSPRQSSGNTIYF. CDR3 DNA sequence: TGTGCCAGCAGCCCCAGGCAGAGCTCTGGAAACACCATATATTTT.

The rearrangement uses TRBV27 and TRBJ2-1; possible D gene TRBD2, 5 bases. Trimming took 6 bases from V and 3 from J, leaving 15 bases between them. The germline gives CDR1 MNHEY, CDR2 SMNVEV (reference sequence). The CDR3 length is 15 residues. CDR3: CASSALASLYNEQFF. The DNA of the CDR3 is TGTGCCAGCAGCGCCCTAGCCTCCCTCTACAATGAGCAGTTCTTC.

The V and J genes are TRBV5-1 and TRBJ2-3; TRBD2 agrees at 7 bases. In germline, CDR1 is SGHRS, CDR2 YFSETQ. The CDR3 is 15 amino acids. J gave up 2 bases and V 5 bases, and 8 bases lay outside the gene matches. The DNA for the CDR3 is TGCGCCAGCAGTTATTTCCGGGAGGCCACAGATACGCAGTATTTT. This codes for CASSYFREATDTQYF.